The entry below gives a single T cell receptor beta chain sequence along with its context. The target antigen is unknown. The data were obtained in a study of beta chain features in type 1 diabetes. Overall study context: In age, gender and cell yields, patients were similar to healthy donors.

The authors took one heparinised blood draw, averaging roughly 100 mL, from each donor. cDNA synthesis used the whole RNA isolate, giving expressed TCRB sequences. Generated by immunoSEQ multiplex PCR, the TCRdb table keeps only in-frame clones and is missing some. Of more than 300,000 clones listed, around 13% are singletons. CDR3 size: 16 residues. Trimming cost V 3 bases and J 9 bases; bases outside gene matches: 9. Germline V CDR1 and CDR2: SGHNT, YYREEE (reference sequence). Notes on the study in general: Type 1 diabetes patients showed a moderate but significant shortening of TCRB CDR3s in all four CD4+ subsets. Researchers cautioned that cDNA sequencing could over-represent cells with high TCR expression.

This clonotype was sampled from a man between 18 and 29 years old in good health. Specimen: naive CD4+ T cells from blood. The V call is TRBV5-4, the J call TRBJ2-2, with 12 nucleotides matching TRBD1. The CDR3: CASSSPGDRGRRELFF. As DNA, the CDR3 is TGTGCCAGCAGCTCGCCTGGGGACAGGGGGCGAAGGGAGCTGTTTTTT.